A single sample gave rise to the 12 T cell receptor beta chains below, sequenced in a study of cytomegalovirus exposure and HLA in healthy donors. Use of 60 Vbeta and 13 Jbeta primers characterized the PCR. Profiled with immunoSEQ multiplex PCR; TCRdb holds only in-frame clones, not every one. The sample yields about 170,000 clones, more than 70% seen once. The sequenced sample was PBMCs. The receptors shown here come from a male donor in good health and CMV-seronegative.

This chain connects TRBV19 to TRBJ2-5, with 8 bases lining up with TRBD2. There are 15 residues in the CDR3. The germline CDR1 and CDR2 sequences are LNHDA and SQIVND (reference sequence). V gave up 4 bases and J gave up 5 bases; unmatched junction bases: 9. This CDR3 reads CASSTNLLAVETQYF. In DNA, the CDR3 is TGTGCCAGTAGTACCAACTTACTAGCGGTCGAGACCCAGTACTTC.

This chain uses TRBV29-1 with TRBJ2-1; possible D gene TRBD1, 6 bases. V gave up 3 bases and J gave up 0 bases, with 9 bases separating them. CDR1 SQVTM and CDR2 ANQGSEA come from the germline V gene. The CDR3 has 14 residues. CDR3 sequence reads: CSVEGARSYNEQFF. The CDR3 nucleotides are TGCAGCGTTGAGGGGGCCCGCTCCTACAATGAGCAGTTCTTC.

This chain connects TRBV7-9 to TRBJ1-5; no firm D call. The CDR3 is made up of 13 amino acids. The germline V gene encodes CDR1 SEHNR and CDR2 FQNEAQ (reference sequence). The CDR3 here is CSGRGSINQPQHF. In DNA form, the CDR3 reads TGTTCCGGCCGAGGGAGTATTAATCAGCCCCAGCATTTT.

CDR3 sequence: CASSLAGSTGELFF. CDR3 bases: TGTGCCAGCAGCTTAGCGGGGAGTACCGGGGAGCTGTTTTTT. The rearrangement uses TRBV7-9 and TRBJ2-2; weak D call: TRBD2 (5 bases). CDR3 length equals 14 residues. In germline, CDR1 is SEHNR, CDR2 FQNEAQ (reference sequence). The V gene lost 0 bases and the J gene lost 5 bases, with 7 bases spanning the gap.

The V call is TRBV28, the J call TRBJ2-7, with 9 bases identical to TRBD1. The CDR3 covers 15 residues. In germline, CDR1 is MDHEN, CDR2 SYDVKM. Trimming at V came to 7 bases and at J to 1 base, leaving 8 bases not matched to a gene. Written as DNA, the CDR3 is TGTGCCAGCATCGCCTCCGGGACAGGGTCCTACGAGCAGTACTTC. It encodes CASIASGTGSYEQYF.

V gene TRBV2 combines with J gene TRBJ2-1; 8 positions match TRBD1. Trimming removed 5 bases from V and 4 bases from J; junction bases left unmatched: 1. The CDR3 consists of 13 residues. CDR1 is SNHLY and CDR2 is FYNNEI in the germline V gene. CDR3 in DNA: TGTGCCAGCAGTTGGACAGGGTACAATGAGCAGTTCTTC. Translation gives CASSWTGYNEQFF.

The chain has TRBV7-2 and TRBJ2-2; 9 bases fit TRBD2. Germline CDR1 is SGHTA and CDR2 is FQGNSA. V dropped 2 bases and J dropped 5; count of bases not matched to a gene: 9. The CDR3 extends over 17 amino acids. The CDR3 here is CASSLNSASGKTGELFF. In DNA, the CDR3 is TGTGCCAGCAGCTTAAATTCGGCTAGCGGGAAAACCGGGGAGCTGTTTTTT. Full variable domain (outside the CDR3, taken from reference TRBV7-2 and TRBJ2-2): GAGVSQSPSNKVTEKGKDVELRCDPISGHTALYWYRQSLGQGLEFLIYFQGNSAPDKSGLPSDRFSAERTGGSVSTLTIQRTQQEDSAVYLCASSLNSASGKTGELFFGEGSRLTVL.

The chain links TRBV7-6 to TRBJ2-7; perhaps TRBD2 as D (5 bases). V lost 5 bases, J lost 0 bases, and 11 bases lay in between. The CDR3 length is 14 residues. Germline assignment: CDR1 SGHVS and CDR2 FNYEAQ. This CDR3 is CASSATGDSYEQYF. The CDR3 DNA reads as TGTGCCAGCAGCGCAACCGGGGACTCCTACGAGCAGTACTTC.

This chain uses TRBV6-1 with TRBJ2-3, with a possible D match to TRBD2 (6 bases). V was trimmed by 2 bases and J by 3 bases, leaving 12 bases between them. Germline loops: CDR1 MNHNS, CDR2 SASEGT. CDR3 length: 15 amino acids. The chain's CDR3 is CASSEPPAGTDTQYF. The CDR3 DNA reads as TGTGCCAGCAGTGAACCCCCTGCGGGGACAGATACGCAGTATTTT.

In its sample, this clone was seen once. The chain links TRBV10-3 to TRBJ1-2, with 9 bases fitting TRBD1. The CDR3 is 14 amino acids. Germline trimming cut 4 bases from V and 3 bases from J; bases unmatched to any gene: 3. Germline CDR1 ENHRY, CDR2 SYGVKD. CDR3 residues: CAISGTGGDYGYTF. DNA for the CDR3: TGTGCCATCAGTGGTACAGGGGGCGACTATGGCTACACCTTC.

The gene calls are TRBV27 and TRBJ2-1; D uncertain. The CDR3 contains 13 residues. CDR1 and CDR2 (germline): MNHEY, SMNVEV (reference sequence). V lost 5 bases and J 6 bases, leaving 11 bases between the germline ends. DNA of the CDR3: TGTGCCAGCAGTATCACTCCCCGCAATGAGCAGTTCTTC. Translated, it gives CASSITPRNEQFF.

The sample holds one count of this clone. The chain recombines TRBV5-1 with TRBJ2-1; 9 nucleotides align to TRBD2. Germline CDR1 and CDR2: SGHRS and YFSETQ. J gave up 7 bases and V 5 bases, and 10 bases lay outside the gene matches. This CDR3 has 15 residues. The CDR3 sequence: CASRASGGPGNEQFF. CDR3 nucleotide sequence: TGCGCCAGCAGAGCAAGCGGGGGGCCGGGGAATGAGCAGTTCTTC.